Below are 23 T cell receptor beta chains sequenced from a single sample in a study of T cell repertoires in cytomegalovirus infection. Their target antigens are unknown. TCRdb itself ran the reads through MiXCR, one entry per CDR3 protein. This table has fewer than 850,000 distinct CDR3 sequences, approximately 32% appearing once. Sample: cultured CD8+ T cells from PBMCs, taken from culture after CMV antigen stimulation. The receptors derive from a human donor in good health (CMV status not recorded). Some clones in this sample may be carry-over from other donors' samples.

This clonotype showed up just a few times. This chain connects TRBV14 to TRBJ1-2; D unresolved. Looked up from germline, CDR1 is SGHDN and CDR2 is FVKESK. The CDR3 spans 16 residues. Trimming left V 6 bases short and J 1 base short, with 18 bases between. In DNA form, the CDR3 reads TGTGCCAGCAGTCTATTTTCGGGCCCTATTAACTATGGCTACACCTTC. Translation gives CASSLFSGPINYGYTF. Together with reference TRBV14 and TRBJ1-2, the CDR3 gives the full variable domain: EAGVTQFPSHSVIEKGQTVTLRCDPISGHDNLYWYRRVMGKEIKFLLHFVKESKQDESGMPNNRFLAERTGGTYSTLKVQPAELEDSGVYFCASSLFSGPINYGYTFGSGTRLTVV.

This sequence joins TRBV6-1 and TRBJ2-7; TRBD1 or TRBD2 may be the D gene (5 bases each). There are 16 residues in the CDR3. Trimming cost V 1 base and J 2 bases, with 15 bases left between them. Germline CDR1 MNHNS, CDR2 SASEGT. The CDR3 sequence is CASSEGGSFRTYEQYV. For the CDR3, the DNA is TGTGCCAGCAGTGAAGGGGGGTCCTTTAGGACCTACGAGCAGTACGTC.

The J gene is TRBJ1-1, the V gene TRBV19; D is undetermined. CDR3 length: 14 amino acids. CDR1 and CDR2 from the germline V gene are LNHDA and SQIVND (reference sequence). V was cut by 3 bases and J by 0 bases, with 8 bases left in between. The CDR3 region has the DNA TGTGCCAGTAGTATTGGCGATCTGAACACTGAAGCTTTCTTT. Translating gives CASSIGDLNTEAFF.

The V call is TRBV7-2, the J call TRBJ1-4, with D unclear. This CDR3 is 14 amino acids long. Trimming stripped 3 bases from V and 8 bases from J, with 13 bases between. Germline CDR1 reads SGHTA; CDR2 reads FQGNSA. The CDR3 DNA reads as TGTGCCAGCAGCTTCGGACTGGGCTGGGAAAAACTGTTTTTT. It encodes CASSFGLGWEKLFF. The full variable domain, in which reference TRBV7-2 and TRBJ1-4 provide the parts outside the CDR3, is GAGVSQSPSNKVTEKGKDVELRCDPISGHTALYWYRQSLGQGLEFLIYFQGNSAPDKSGLPSDRFSAERTGGSVSTLTIQRTQQEDSAVYLCASSFGLGWEKLFFGSGTQLSVL.

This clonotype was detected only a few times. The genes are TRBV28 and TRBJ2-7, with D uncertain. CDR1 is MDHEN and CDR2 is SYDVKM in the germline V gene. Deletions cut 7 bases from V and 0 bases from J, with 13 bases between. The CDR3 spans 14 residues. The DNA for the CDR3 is TGTGCCAGCACTTCAGCCCTAAGCTCCTACGAGCAGTACGTC. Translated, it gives CASTSALSSYEQYV.

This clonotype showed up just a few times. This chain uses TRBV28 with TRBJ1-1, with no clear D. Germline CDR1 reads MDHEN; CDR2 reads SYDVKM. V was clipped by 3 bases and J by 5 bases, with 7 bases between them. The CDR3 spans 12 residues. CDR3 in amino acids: CASSFGPTEAFF. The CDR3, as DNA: TGTGCCAGCAGTTTCGGGCCGACTGAAGCTTTCTTT.

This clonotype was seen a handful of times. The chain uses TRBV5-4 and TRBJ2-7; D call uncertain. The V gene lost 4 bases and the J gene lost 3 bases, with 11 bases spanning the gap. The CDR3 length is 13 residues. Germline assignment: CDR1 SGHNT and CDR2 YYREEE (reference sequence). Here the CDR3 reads CASSIDGYYEQYV. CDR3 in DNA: TGTGCCAGCAGCATCGACGGATACTACGAGCAGTACGTC.

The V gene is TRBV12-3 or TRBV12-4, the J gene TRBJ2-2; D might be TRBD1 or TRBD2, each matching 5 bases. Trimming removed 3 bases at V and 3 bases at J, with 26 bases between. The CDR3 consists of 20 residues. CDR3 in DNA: TGTGCCAGCAGTTTTTTTGTTGGCAGGGTAGCGTGGGATCACACCGGGGAGCTGTTTTTT. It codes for CASSFFVGRVAWDHTGELFF.

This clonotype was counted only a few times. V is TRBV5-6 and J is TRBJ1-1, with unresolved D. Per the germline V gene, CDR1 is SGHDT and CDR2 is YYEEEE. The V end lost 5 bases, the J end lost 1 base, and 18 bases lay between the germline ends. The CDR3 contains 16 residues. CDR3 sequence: CASSPNTNSPNTEAFF. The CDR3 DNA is TGTGCCAGCAGTCCCAACACCAACTCACCGAACACTGAAGCTTTCTTT.

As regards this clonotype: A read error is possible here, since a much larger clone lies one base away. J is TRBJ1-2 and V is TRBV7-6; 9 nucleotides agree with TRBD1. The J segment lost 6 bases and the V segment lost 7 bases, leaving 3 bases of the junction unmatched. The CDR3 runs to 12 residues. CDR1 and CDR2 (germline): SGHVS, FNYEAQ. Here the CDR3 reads CASKGQGNGYTF. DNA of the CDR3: TGTGCCAGCAAGGGACAGGGAAATGGCTACACCTTC.

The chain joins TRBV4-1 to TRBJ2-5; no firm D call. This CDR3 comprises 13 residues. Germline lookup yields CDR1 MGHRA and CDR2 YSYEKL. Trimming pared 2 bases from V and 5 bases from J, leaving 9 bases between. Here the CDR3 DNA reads TGCGCCAGCAGCCAAAACTTTATGGAGACCCAGTACTTC. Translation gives CASSQNFMETQYF.

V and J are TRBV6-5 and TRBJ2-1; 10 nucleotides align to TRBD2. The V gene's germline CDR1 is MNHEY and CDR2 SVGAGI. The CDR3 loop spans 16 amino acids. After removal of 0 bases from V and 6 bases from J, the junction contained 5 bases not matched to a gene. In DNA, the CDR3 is TGTGCCAGCAGTTACTCACGGACTAGCGGTTTCAATGAGCAGTTCTTC. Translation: CASSYSRTSGFNEQFF.

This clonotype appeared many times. DNA of the CDR3: TGTGCCAGCAGCTTAGAGGGAAGTAGCAATCAGCCCCAGCATTTT. It specifies CASSLEGSSNQPQHF. The chain is built from TRBV7-2 and TRBJ1-5; unclear D gene. Germline values: CDR1 SGHTA, CDR2 FQGNSA. V shed 1 base and J shed 0 bases, with 7 bases lying between them. The CDR3 length is 15 residues.

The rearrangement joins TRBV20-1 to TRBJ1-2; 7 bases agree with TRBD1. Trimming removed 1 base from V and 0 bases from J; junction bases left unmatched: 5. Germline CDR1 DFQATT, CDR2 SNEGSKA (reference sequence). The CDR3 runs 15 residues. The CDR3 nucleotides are TGCAGTGCTAGAGCCGGGACAGTTACTAACTATGGCTACACCTTC. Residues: CSARAGTVTNYGYTF.

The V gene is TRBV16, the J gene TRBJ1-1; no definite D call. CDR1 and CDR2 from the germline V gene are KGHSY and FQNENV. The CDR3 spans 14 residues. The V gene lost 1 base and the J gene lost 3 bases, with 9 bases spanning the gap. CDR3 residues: CASSQFRADTEAFF. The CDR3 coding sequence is TGTGCCAGCAGCCAATTTCGGGCAGACACTGAAGCTTTCTTT.

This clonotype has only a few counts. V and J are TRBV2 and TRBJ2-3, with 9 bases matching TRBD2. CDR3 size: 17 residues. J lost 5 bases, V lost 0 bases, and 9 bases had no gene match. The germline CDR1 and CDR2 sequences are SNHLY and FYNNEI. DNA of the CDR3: TGTGCCAGCAGTGAAGCGCTTGGGCTAGCGGGGAGAGATACGCAGTATTTT. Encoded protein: CASSEALGLAGRDTQYF.

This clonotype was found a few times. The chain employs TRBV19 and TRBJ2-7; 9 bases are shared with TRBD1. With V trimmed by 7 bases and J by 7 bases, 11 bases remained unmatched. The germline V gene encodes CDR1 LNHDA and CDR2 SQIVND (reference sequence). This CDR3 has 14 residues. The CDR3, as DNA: TGTGCCAGTACCTCGGACAGGGGAGAGCTGGAGCAGTACTTC. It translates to CASTSDRGELEQYF.

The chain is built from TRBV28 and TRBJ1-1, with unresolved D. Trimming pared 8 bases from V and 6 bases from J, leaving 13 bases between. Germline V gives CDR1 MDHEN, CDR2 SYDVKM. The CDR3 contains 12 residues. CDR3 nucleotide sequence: TGTGCCAGCGGCGTTCCGGGTCCTGAAGCTTTCTTT. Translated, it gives CASGVPGPEAFF.

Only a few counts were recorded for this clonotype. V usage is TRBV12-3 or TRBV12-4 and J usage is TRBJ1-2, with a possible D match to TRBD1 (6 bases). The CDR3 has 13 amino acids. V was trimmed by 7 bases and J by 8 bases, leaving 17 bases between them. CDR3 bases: TGTGCCAGCATTAGACAGGCCCTTGAGGGCTACACCTTC. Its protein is CASIRQALEGYTF.

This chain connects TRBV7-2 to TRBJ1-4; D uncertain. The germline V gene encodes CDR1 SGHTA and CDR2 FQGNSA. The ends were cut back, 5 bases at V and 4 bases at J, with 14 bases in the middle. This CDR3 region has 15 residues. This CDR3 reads CASSAGSALNEKLFF. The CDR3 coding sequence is TGTGCCAGCAGCGCGGGGTCGGCCCTTAATGAAAAACTGTTTTTT.

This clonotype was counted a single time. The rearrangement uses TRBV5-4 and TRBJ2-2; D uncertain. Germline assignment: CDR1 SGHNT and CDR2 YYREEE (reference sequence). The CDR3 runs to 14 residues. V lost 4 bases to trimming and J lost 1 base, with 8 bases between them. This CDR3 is CASSETRNTGELFF. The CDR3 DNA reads TGTGCCAGCAGCGAAACACGGAACACCGGGGAGCTGTTTTTT.

CDR3 in DNA: TGTGCCAGTAGTCGTTCCGGGACAGGGCATTGGAACGAGCAGTACGTC. It is translated as CASSRSGTGHWNEQYV. V usage is TRBV19 and J usage is TRBJ2-7; TRBD1 aligns across 9 bases. V trimming: 5 bases; J trimming: 5 bases; junction bases outside the gene matches: 13. CDR3 length equals 16 residues. CDR1 and CDR2 (germline): LNHDA, SQIVND (reference sequence).

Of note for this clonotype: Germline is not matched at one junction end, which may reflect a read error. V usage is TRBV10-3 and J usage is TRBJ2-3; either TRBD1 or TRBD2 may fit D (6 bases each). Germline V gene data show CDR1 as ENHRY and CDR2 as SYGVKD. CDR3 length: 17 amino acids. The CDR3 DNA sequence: TGTGCCATCAGTGGGAACGGGGGCCAAACCTACACAGATACGCAGGATTTT. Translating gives CAISGNGGQTYTDTQDF.